This T cell receptor beta chain derives from a study of CXCR3-negative and CXCR3-positive naive CD8 T cells. For the study at large: The total count of TRB reads reached approximately 140 million, and each library contributed about 1.5 +/- 0.3 million.

Study-level points and caveats: For CXCR3-positive naive cells, TRB CDR3s were more hydrophobic than those of CXCR3-negative naive cells. Naive CXCR3-negative and CXCR3-positive cells had similar TRBV-TRBJ usage; memory differed.

Through 5' RACE with UMI labels, the TRB cDNA libraries were prepared. TCRdb re-called the 5' RACE reads and gives one entry per CDR3 protein, without DNA. The sample totals 120,000 or so distinct CDR3 sequences. Concerning this clonotype itself: Its antigen is unknown.

This CDR3 region has 14 residues. Germline CDR1 reads SEHNR; CDR2 reads FQNEAQ (reference sequence). Sample: naive CXCR3+ CD8+ T cells from blood. Subset defined: CD45RO-CCR7+CD27+CD95- naive CD8+ T cells expressing CXCR3 (TNR3+). The rearrangement uses TRBV7-9 and TRBJ1-4. The clonotype originates from a human donor in good health. Some clones in this sample may be carry-over from other donors' samples. The chain's CDR3 is CASSLPGWDEKLFF. The whole variable domain, remainder taken from reference TRBV7-9 and TRBJ1-4, is DTGVSQNPRHKITKRGQNVTFRCDPISEHNRLYWYRQTLGQGPEFLTYFQNEAQLEKSRLLSDRFSAERPKGSFSTLEIQRTEQGDSAMYLCASSLPGWDEKLFFGSGTQLSVL.